One sample yielded the 21 T cell receptor beta chains listed below, sequenced in a study of PD-L1 blockade in urothelial cancer. Libraries were prepared by immunoSEQ multiplex PCR; TCRdb keeps only in-frame clonotypes and omits some of them. The sample records tens of thousands of clones, 84% being singletons. Time point here: pretreatment peripheral blood. The sample in question was PBMCs, obtained around atezolizumab (anti-PD-L1) treatment. These receptors originate from a woman between 65 and 79 years old with urothelial cancer.

This chain uses TRBV7-8 with TRBJ2-7; D gene uncertain. This CDR3 has 15 residues. Germline V gene lookup returns CDR1 SGHVS and CDR2 FQNEAQ. Trimming removed 0 bases from V and 6 bases from J, with 15 bases in between. The CDR3 nucleotides are TGTGCCAGCAGCTTAGCCCCGACATTAGTTTCCGAGCAGTACTTC. Translating it yields CASSLAPTLVSEQYF.

V and J are TRBV14 and TRBJ2-2; no reliable D call. Germline V gene lookup returns CDR1 SGHDN and CDR2 FVKESK. The CDR3 has 13 amino acids. Trimming stripped 4 bases from V and 5 bases from J, with 8 bases between. In DNA form, the CDR3 reads TGTGCCAGCAGCCTGATAGCTACCGGGGAGCTGTTTTTT. Encoded protein: CASSLIATGELFF.

This sequence joins TRBV9 and TRBJ1-2; a possible D gene is TRBD1 (6 bases). V was cut by 3 bases and J by 3 bases, with 12 bases left in between. The CDR3 loop spans 14 amino acids. The germline V gene has CDR1 SGDLS and CDR2 YYNGEE. CDR3: CASSGPGGDYGYTF. CDR3 bases: TGTGCCAGCAGCGGACCGGGGGGCGACTATGGCTACACCTTC.

The V call is TRBV4-3, the J call TRBJ2-1; possible D gene TRBD2, 5 bases. The CDR3 is 15 amino acids. V dropped 4 bases and J dropped 1 base, with 11 bases sitting between them. Germline CDR1 and CDR2: LGHNA and YSLEER. CDR3 coding DNA: TGCGCCAGCAGCCGGGCGCCGGGGTCCTACAATGAGCAGTTCTTC. Translation: CASSRAPGSYNEQFF.

V and J are TRBV7-2 and TRBJ2-6; D remains unclear. This CDR3 is built from 13 residues. V shed 4 bases and J shed 3 bases, with 4 bases lying between them. In germline, CDR1 is SGHTA, CDR2 FQGNSA. The CDR3 region is CASSSFGANVLTF. In DNA, the CDR3 is TGTGCCAGCAGCTCGTTTGGGGCCAACGTCCTGACTTTC.

V gene TRBV29-1 combines with J gene TRBJ2-7, with unresolved D. This CDR3 has 12 residues. Germline CDR1 is SQVTM and CDR2 is ANQGSEA. V lost 6 bases and J 2 bases, leaving 11 bases between the germline ends. CDR3 DNA sequence: TGCAGCGTCCAGGCTTCAACCTACGAGCAGTACTTC. Its protein is CSVQASTYEQYF.

This clone is a singleton in its sample. This chain connects TRBV9 to TRBJ2-1; 15 nucleotides match TRBD2. Germline V gives CDR1 SGDLS, CDR2 YYNGEE. CDR3 length: 17 amino acids. V was clipped by 4 bases and J by 9 bases; unmatched bases: 11. For the CDR3, the DNA is TGTGCCAGCAGCCTCGGACTAGCGGGAGGGCGGGATACTGAGCAGTTCTTC. This encodes CASSLGLAGGRDTEQFF.

The V call is TRBV7-6, the J call TRBJ1-6; D is possibly TRBD1 (6 bases). V was clipped by 0 bases and J by 6 bases, with 9 bases between them. This CDR3 is built from 15 residues. CDR1 and CDR2 from the germline V gene are SGHVS and FNYEAQ. DNA for the CDR3: TGTGCCAGCAGCTTAGCGGGGGGGGCTAATTCACCCCTCCACTTT. Translating gives CASSLAGGANSPLHF.

The chain recombines TRBV6-1 with TRBJ1-1, with 7 bases aligning to TRBD1. The CDR3 consists of 17 residues. Germline V lookup: CDR1 MNHNS, CDR2 SASEGT. V lost 2 bases to trimming and J lost 6 bases; unmatched junction nucleotides: 15. Written as DNA, the CDR3 is TGTGCCAGCAGTGAAAACACTCAGGGCAGGGGGTGGTCTGAAGCTTTCTTT. Amino acids: CASSENTQGRGWSEAFF.

The chain has TRBV27 and TRBJ2-5, with D uncertain. There are 13 residues in the CDR3. V lost 1 base and J 1 base, leaving 4 bases between the germline ends. Germline V lookup: CDR1 MNHEY, CDR2 SMNVEV (reference sequence). CDR3 region: CASSLYSQETQYF. The CDR3, as DNA: TGTGCCAGCAGTTTATACAGCCAAGAGACCCAGTACTTC.

The count of this clone is one. The V gene is TRBV28, the J gene TRBJ2-7; 9 nucleotides line up with TRBD1. CDR1 MDHEN and CDR2 SYDVKM come from the germline V gene. The junction had 9 bases not matched to a gene; V was cut back by 5 bases and J by 4 bases. The CDR3 is 15 amino acids. CDR3 coding DNA: TGTGCCAGCAGTACAACCGGGACAGGGATTTACGAGCAGTACTTC. As protein: CASSTTGTGIYEQYF.

The chain combines TRBV12-2 with TRBJ1-3. TRBV12-2 is noted as a pseudogene. This CDR3 has 20 amino acids. CDR3 sequence (DNA): TGTGCAAGTCGCTTAGAAACCCCTAGGGGAGGGGCGAAGGCTGGAAACACCATATATTTT. This gives the protein CASRLETPRGGAKAGNTIYF.

This rearrangement joins TRBV7-9 to TRBJ2-7; D uncertain. Germline V gene lookup returns CDR1 SEHNR and CDR2 FQNEAQ (reference sequence). The CDR3 loop spans 14 amino acids. V dropped 0 bases and J dropped 4 bases, with 10 bases sitting between them. The CDR3 sequence: CASSLAPGWYEQYF. The CDR3 nucleotides are TGTGCCAGCAGCTTAGCGCCAGGTTGGTACGAGCAGTACTTC.

This clone has just a few counts. J is TRBJ2-7 and V is TRBV5-5, with D perhaps TRBD2 (5 bases). Per germline, CDR1 SGHKS and CDR2 YYEKEE (reference sequence). Trimming removed 7 bases at V and 6 bases at J, with 8 bases between. The CDR3 extends over 10 amino acids. DNA of the CDR3: TGTGCCAGCGGCGGGCCCGAGCAGTACTTC. Encoded protein: CASGGPEQYF.

There are a few counts of this clone. V is TRBV2 and J is TRBJ2-5, with 8 bases aligning to TRBD1. CDR1 is SNHLY, CDR2 FYNNEI, per germline. CDR3 length: 15 amino acids. Trimming cost V 6 bases and J 5 bases; bases outside gene matches: 11. This CDR3 reads CASRVRQGARETQYF. In DNA, the CDR3 is TGTGCCAGCAGGGTCCGGCAGGGGGCGAGGGAGACCCAGTACTTC.

The chain employs TRBV2 and TRBJ2-1, with 11 bases matching TRBD2. The germline gives CDR1 SNHLY, CDR2 FYNNEI. The length of the CDR3 is 18 residues. Trimming took 6 bases from V and 6 from J; bases not matched to a gene: 16. The CDR3 is CASSIPSSGRSLRNEQFF. Written as DNA, the CDR3 is TGTGCCAGCAGCATCCCTTCTAGCGGGAGGTCCCTACGCAATGAGCAGTTCTTC.

The chain couples TRBV6-6 to TRBJ2-7, with TRBD1 matching over 8 bases. J lost 5 bases, V lost 6 bases, and 3 bases had no gene match. The CDR3 covers 12 residues. Germline CDR1 MNHNY, CDR2 SVGAGI (reference sequence). CDR3 sequence reads: CASSQQGDEQYF. CDR3 sequence (DNA): TGTGCCAGCAGCCAACAGGGGGACGAGCAGTACTTC.

In DNA form, the CDR3 reads TGTGCCAGTAGGGGGACTTCGAACACCGGGGAGCTGTTTTTT. Amino acid sequence: CASRGTSNTGELFF. The rearrangement links TRBV19 to TRBJ2-2; D is possibly TRBD2 (6 bases). The germline V gene encodes CDR1 LNHDA and CDR2 SQIVND (reference sequence). The V gene lost 6 bases and the J gene lost 0 bases, with 8 bases spanning the gap. This CDR3 has 14 residues.

Points on this clone: In the same sample, other DNA sequences code for this CDR3. The V and J genes are TRBV5-1 and TRBJ2-7, with TRBD1 identical over 8 bases. After removal of 0 bases from V and 3 bases from J, the junction contained 5 bases not matched to a gene. The length of the CDR3 is 15 residues. Germline assignment: CDR1 SGHRS and CDR2 YFSETQ. This chain's CDR3 is CASSLGTGGLYEQYF. Written as DNA, the CDR3 is TGCGCCAGCAGCTTGGGTACAGGGGGGCTCTACGAGCAGTACTTC.

The rearrangement links TRBV27 to TRBJ2-1, with TRBD1 matching over 9 bases. CDR1 is MNHEY, CDR2 SMNVEV, per germline (reference sequence). The CDR3 spans 16 residues. Trimming took 6 bases from V and 3 from J; bases not matched to a gene: 9. The CDR3, as DNA: TGTGCCAGCAGCTCACACGGGACAGGGTACTACAATGAGCAGTTCTTC. Translation gives CASSSHGTGYYNEQFF.

The gene calls are TRBV6-5 and TRBJ1-1, with D tentatively TRBD1 (5 bases). V lost 4 bases and J lost 3, with 12 bases in between. Germline CDR1 reads MNHEY; CDR2 reads SVGAGI. CDR3 length: 14 residues. The CDR3 DNA is TGTGCCAGCAGTTTTCAAGGAGGGGACACTGAAGCTTTCTTT. Amino acid sequence: CASSFQGGDTEAFF.